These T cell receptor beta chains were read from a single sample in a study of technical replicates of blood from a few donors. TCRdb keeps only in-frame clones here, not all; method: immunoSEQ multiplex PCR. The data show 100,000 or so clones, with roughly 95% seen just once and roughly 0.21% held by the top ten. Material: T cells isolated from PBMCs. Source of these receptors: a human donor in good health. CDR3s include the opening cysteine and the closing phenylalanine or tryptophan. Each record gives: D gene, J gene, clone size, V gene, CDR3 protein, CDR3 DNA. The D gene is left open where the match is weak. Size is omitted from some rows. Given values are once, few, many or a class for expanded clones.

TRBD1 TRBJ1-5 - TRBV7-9 CASSRSTGTDQPQHF TGTGCCAGCAGCCGATCGACAGGGACGGATCAGCCCCAGCATTTT
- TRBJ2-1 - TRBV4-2 CASRLLGGPNEQFF TGTGCCAGCAGGTTATTGGGGGGACCCAATGAGCAGTTCTTC
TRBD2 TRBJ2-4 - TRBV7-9 CASSLASGVGIQYF TGTGCCAGCAGCTTAGCTAGCGGGGTCGGCATTCAGTACTTC
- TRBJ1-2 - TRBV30 CAWSATAPGGDGYTF TGTGCCTGGAGCGCGACAGCTCCCGGGGGGGATGGCTACACCTTC
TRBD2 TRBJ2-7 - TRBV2 CASSETSGNVYEQYF TGTGCCAGCAGTGAGACTAGCGGGAATGTGTACGAGCAGTACTTC
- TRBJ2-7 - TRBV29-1 CSVEGLSPYEQYF TGCAGCGTTGAAGGCCTGAGTCCCTACGAGCAGTACTTC
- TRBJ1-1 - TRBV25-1 CASSGLLEAFF TGTGCCAGCAGTGGTCTTCTCGAAGCTTTCTTT
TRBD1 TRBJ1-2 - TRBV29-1 CSVGDREF TGCAGCGTTGGGGACAGGGAGTTT
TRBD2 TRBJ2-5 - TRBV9 CASSTAAGGQETQYF TGTGCCAGCAGCACCGCAGCGGGGGGGCAAGAGACCCAGTACTTC
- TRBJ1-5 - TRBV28 CASSSPTGRGIHQPQHF TGTGCCAGCAGTTCCCCCACGGGGAGGGGTATACATCAGCCCCAGCATTTT
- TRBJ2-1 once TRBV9 CASSVEGGGAIGEQFF TGTGCCAGCAGCGTAGAAGGAGGGGGGGCCATTGGTGAGCAGTTCTTC
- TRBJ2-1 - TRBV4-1 CASSPVVSGKFYNEQFF TGCGCCAGCAGCCCTGTCGTCTCAGGGAAGTTCTACAATGAGCAGTTCTTC
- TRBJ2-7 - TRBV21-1 CASSKVRGNLYEQYF TGTGCCAGCAGCAAAGTTCGCGGGAACCTATACGAGCAGTACTTC
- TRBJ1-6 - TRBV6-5 CASSYSLDTTTPLHF TGTGCCAGCAGTTACTCGCTAGATACCACCACACCCCTCCACTTT
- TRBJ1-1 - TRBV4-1 CASSHQGNTEAFF TGCGCCAGCAGCCACCAGGGAAACACTGAAGCTTTCTTT
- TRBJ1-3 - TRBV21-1 CASSKVGHSGNTIYF TGTGCCAGCAGCAAAGTCGGACACTCTGGAAACACCATATATTTT
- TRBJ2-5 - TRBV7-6 CASSLTGLPGETQYF TGTGCCAGCAGCCTCACCGGACTGCCCGGGGAGACCCAGTACTTC
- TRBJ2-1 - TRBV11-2 CATGEAAADEQFF TGTGCCACCGGGGAGGCTGCCGCCGATGAGCAGTTCTTC
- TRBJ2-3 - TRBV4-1 CASSQDTLSYYRQYF TGCGCCAGCAGCCAGGACACCCTCTCGTATTATCGGCAGTATTTT
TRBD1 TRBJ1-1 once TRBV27 CASRFQGGGTEAFF TGTGCCAGCAGGTTTCAGGGGGGTGGCACTGAAGCTTTCTTT
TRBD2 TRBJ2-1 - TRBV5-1 CASSLERRGGSEEQFF TGCGCCAGCAGCTTGGAAAGGCGGGGGGGCAGTGAGGAGCAGTTCTTC
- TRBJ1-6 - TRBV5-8 CASSLGAVANSPLHF TGTGCCAGCAGCTTGGGCGCGGTTGCAAATTCACCCCTCCACTTT
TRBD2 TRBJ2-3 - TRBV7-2 CASSLDGVAGSVDTQYF TGTGCCAGCAGCCTCGACGGGGTAGCGGGTTCGGTAGATACGCAGTATTTT
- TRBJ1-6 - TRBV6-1 CASSEELGGPGSPLHF TGTGCCAGCAGTGAAGAGTTGGGGGGGCCGGGGTCACCCCTCCACTTT
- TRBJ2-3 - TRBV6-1 CASSWTDGSDTQYF TGTGCCAGCAGTTGGACAGACGGATCGGATACGCAGTATTTT
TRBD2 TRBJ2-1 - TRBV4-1 CASSYPLAGGGDFEQFF TGCGCCAGCAGCTACCCTCTAGCGGGAGGGGGAGATTTTGAGCAGTTCTTC
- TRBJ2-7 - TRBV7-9 CASSLDWEQYF TGTGCCAGCAGCTTAGACTGGGAGCAGTACTTC
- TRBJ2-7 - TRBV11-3 CASSFGALNEQYF TGTGCCAGCAGCTTTGGGGCATTGAACGAGCAGTACTTC
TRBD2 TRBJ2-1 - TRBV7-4 CASSLELAGGSDSSYNEQFF TGTGCCAGCAGCTTAGAACTAGCGGGGGGTTCCGATAGCTCCTACAATGAGCAGTTCTTC
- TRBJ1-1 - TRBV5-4 CASSLGGEVNTEAFF TGTGCCAGCAGCTTGGGAGGCGAGGTGAACACTGAAGCTTTCTTT
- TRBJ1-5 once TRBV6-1 CASSGRTAIPTHSNQPQHF TGTGCCAGCAGTGGACGGACAGCGATCCCCACCCATAGCAATCAGCCCCAGCATTTT
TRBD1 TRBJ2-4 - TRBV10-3 CAISGGQLAKNIQYF TGTGCCATCAGTGGGGGACAGCTAGCCAAAAACATTCAGTACTTC
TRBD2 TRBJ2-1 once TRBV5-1 CASSAGTSGGDEQFF TGCGCCAGCAGCGCCGGGACTAGCGGGGGGGATGAGCAGTTCTTC
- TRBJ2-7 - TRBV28 CATLTGTRTYEQYF TGTGCCACCCTAACCGGGACAAGGACCTACGAGCAGTACTTC
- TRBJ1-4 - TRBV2 CATILDPNEKLFF TGTGCCACCATCCTAGACCCTAATGAAAAACTGTTTTTT
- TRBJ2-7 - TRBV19 CATGESYEQYF TGTGCCACAGGGGAATCCTACGAGCAGTACTTC
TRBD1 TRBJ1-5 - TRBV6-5 CASSSGTGTFNQPQHF TGTGCCAGCAGTTCCGGGACAGGGACGTTTAATCAGCCCCAGCATTTT
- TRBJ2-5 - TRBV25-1 CASSRVEQETQYF TGTGCCAGCAGTCGAGTTGAGCAAGAGACCCAGTACTTC
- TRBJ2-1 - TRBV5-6 CASSPREVFSYNEQFF TGTGCCAGCAGCCCCCGTGAGGTATTTTCCTACAATGAGCAGTTCTTC
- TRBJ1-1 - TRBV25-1 CASSERSGANTEAFF TGTGCCAGCAGTGAAAGGAGTGGGGCGAACACTGAAGCTTTCTTT
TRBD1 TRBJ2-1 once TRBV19 CASSKGTGYNEQFF TGTGCCAGTAGTAAGGGGACAGGGTACAATGAGCAGTTCTTC
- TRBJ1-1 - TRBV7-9 CASTLGGITEAFF TGTGCCAGCACTTTGGGGGGGATCACTGAAGCTTTCTTT
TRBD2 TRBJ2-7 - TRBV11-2 CASSLVRFAVSGGTYEQYF TGTGCCAGCAGCTTAGTACGGTTCGCCGTTAGCGGGGGAACCTACGAGCAGTACTTC
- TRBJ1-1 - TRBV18 CASSPGQGMNTEAFF TGTGCCAGCTCACCTGGGCAGGGAATGAACACTGAAGCTTTCTTT
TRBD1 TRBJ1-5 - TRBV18 CASSPAGGRDQPQHF TGTGCCAGCTCACCAGCAGGGGGCAGGGATCAGCCCCAGCATTTT
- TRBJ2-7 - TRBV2 CASSESGIIYEQYF TGTGCCAGCAGTGAGTCGGGGATTATCTACGAGCAGTACTTC
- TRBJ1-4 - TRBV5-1 CASSLTRNEKLFF TGCGCCAGCAGCTTGACTCGAAATGAAAAACTGTTTTTT
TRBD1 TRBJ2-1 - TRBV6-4 CASAREGTGGNEQFF TGTGCCAGCGCTAGGGAGGGGACAGGGGGCAATGAGCAGTTCTTC
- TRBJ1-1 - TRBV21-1 CASSKALLTPGNTEAFF TGTGCCAGCAGCAAAGCGCTTTTAACTCCCGGGAACACTGAAGCTTTCTTT
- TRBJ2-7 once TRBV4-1 CASSQTRDLDYEQYF TGCGCCAGCAGCCAAACCCGGGACTTGGACTACGAGCAGTACTTC
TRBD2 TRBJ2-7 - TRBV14 CASSLRTSRVWF TGTGCCAGCAGCCTCCGGACTAGCCGGGTGTGGTTC